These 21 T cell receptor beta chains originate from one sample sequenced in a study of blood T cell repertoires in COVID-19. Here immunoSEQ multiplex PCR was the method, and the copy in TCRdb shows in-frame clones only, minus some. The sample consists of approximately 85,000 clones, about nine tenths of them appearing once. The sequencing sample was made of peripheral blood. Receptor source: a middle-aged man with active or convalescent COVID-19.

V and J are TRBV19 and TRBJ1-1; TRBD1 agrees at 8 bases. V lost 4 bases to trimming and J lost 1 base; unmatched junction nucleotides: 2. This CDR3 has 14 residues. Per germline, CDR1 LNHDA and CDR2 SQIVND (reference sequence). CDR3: CASSRDRSNTEAFF. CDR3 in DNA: TGTGCCAGTAGTAGGGACAGGTCGAACACTGAAGCTTTCTTT. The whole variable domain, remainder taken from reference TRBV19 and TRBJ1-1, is DGGITQSPKYLFRKEGQNVTLSCEQNLNHDAMYWYRQDPGQGLRLIYYSQIVNDFQKGDIAEGYSVSREKKESFPLTVTSAQKNPTAFYLCASSRDRSNTEAFFGQGTRLTVV.

The CDR3 sequence: CASSGFSGTQFF. The CDR3 region has the DNA TGTGCCAGCAGCGGATTCAGCGGGACGCAGTTCTTC. The chain links TRBV9 to TRBJ2-1; TRBD2 aligns across 7 bases. The CDR3 consists of 12 residues. Germline V gene sequence: CDR1 SGDLS, CDR2 YYNGEE. With V trimmed by 3 bases and J by 12 bases, 6 bases remained unmatched.

CDR3 loop: CASRITGNTGELFF. The CDR3 nucleotides are TGTGCCAGCAGGATTACAGGGAACACCGGGGAGCTGTTTTTT. This chain uses TRBV28 with TRBJ2-2, with D perhaps TRBD1 (5 bases). The CDR3 is made up of 14 amino acids. With 6 bases removed from V and 1 base from J, the gap between germline ends came to 9 bases. Germline CDR1 MDHEN, CDR2 SYDVKM.

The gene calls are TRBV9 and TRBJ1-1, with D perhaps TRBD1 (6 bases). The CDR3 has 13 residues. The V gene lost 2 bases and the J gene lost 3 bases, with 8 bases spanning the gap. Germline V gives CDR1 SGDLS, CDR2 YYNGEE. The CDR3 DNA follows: TGTGCCAGCAGCGTCAAGGGGGACACTGAAGCTTTCTTT. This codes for CASSVKGDTEAFF.

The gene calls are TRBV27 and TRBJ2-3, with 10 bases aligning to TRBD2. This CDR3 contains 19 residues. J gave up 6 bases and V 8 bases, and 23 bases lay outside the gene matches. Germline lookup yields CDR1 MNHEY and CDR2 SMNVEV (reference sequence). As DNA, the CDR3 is TGTGCCAGCTCCCAGACGTGGGCTAGCGGGAGTTATGGTCGGGATACGCAGTATTTT. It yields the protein CASSQTWASGSYGRDTQYF.

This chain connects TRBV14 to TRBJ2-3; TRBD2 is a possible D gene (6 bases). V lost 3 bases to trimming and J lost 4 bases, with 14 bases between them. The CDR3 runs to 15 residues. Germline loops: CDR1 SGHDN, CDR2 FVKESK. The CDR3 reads CASSQAGLGADTQYF. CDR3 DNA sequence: TGTGCCAGCAGCCAGGCGGGATTAGGGGCAGATACGCAGTATTTT.

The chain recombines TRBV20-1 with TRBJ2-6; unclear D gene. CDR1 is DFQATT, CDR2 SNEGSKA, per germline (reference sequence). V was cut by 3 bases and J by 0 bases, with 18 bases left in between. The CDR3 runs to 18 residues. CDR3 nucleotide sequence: TGCAGTGCTAGTGAGGCAGGCTCCCCGTACTCTGGGGCCAACGTCCTGACTTTC. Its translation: CSASEAGSPYSGANVLTF.

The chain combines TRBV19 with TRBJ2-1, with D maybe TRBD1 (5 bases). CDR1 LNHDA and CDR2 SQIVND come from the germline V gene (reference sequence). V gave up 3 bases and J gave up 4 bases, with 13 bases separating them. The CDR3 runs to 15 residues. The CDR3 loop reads CASSISAGRYNEQFF. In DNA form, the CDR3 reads TGTGCCAGTAGTATTTCGGCAGGGCGGTACAATGAGCAGTTCTTC. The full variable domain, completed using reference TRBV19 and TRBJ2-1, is DGGITQSPKYLFRKEGQNVTLSCEQNLNHDAMYWYRQDPGQGLRLIYYSQIVNDFQKGDIAEGYSVSREKKESFPLTVTSAQKNPTAFYLCASSISAGRYNEQFFGPGTRLTVL.

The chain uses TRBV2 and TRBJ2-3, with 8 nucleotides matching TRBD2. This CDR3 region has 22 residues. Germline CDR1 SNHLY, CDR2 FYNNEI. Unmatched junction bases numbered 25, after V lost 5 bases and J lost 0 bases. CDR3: CASSRPSRSAGALGLSTDTQYF. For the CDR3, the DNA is TGTGCCAGCAGTCGGCCGTCCCGATCAGCGGGAGCCCTCGGGTTGAGCACAGATACGCAGTATTTT.

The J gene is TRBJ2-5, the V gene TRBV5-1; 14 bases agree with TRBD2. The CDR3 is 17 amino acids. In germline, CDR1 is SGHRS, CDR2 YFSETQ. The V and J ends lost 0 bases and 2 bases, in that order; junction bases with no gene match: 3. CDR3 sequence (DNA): TGCGCCAGCAGCTTGGGGACTAGCGGGAGGTCTCAAGAGACCCAGTACTTC. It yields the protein CASSLGTSGRSQETQYF.

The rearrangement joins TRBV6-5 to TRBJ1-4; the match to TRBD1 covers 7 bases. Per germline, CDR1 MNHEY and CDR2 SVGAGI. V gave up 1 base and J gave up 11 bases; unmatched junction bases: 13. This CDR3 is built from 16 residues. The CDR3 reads CASSYWTGTEKFKLFF. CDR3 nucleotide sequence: TGTGCCAGCAGTTACTGGACCGGGACAGAAAAGTTTAAACTGTTTTTT.

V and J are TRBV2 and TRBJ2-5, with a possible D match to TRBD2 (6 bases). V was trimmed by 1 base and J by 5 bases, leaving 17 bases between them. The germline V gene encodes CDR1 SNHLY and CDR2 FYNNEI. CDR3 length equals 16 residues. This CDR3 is CASSEDVRGRSETQYF. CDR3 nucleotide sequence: TGTGCCAGCAGTGAAGATGTGCGGGGTAGGTCGGAGACCCAGTACTTC.

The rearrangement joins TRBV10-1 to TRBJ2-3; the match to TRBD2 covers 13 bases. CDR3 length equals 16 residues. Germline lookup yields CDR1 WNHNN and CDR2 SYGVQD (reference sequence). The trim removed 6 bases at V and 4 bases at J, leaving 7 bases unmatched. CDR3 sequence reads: CASSRGGTSGADTQYF. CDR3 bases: TGCGCCAGCAGCAGAGGAGGGACTAGCGGGGCAGATACGCAGTATTTT.

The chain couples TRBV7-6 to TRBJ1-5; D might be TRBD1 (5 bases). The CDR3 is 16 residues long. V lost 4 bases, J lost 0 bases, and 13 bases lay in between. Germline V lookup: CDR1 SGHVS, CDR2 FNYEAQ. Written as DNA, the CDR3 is TGTGCCAGCAGCTCCCGGGGGGGAGATAGCAATCAGCCCCAGCATTTT. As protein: CASSSRGGDSNQPQHF.

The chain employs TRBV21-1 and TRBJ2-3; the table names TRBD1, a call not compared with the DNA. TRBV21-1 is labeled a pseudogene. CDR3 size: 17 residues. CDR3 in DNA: TGTGCCAGCAACCAATTTGAGACAGGAACTTCCACAGATACGCAGTATTTT. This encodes CASNQFETGTSTDTQYF.

The CDR3 spells CASGLKTGRGDTQYF. Here the CDR3 DNA reads TGTGCTAGTGGTTTGAAGACAGGGCGGGGAGATACGCAGTATTTT. V usage is TRBV12-5 and J usage is TRBJ2-3; maybe TRBD1 (7 bases). The germline V gene has CDR1 LGHNT and CDR2 FRNRAP. Trimming took 2 bases from V and 5 from J, leaving 14 bases between them. There are 15 residues in the CDR3.

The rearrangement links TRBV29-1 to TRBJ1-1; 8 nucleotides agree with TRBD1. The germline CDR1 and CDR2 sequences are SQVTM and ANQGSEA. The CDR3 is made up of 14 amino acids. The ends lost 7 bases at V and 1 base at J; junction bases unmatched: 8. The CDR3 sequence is CSGETTGANTEAFF. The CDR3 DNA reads TGCAGCGGGGAAACGACAGGGGCGAACACTGAAGCTTTCTTT.

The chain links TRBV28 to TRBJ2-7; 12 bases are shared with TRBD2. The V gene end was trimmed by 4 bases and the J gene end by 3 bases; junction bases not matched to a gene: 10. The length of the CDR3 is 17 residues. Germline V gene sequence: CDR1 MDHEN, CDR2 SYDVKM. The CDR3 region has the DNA TGTGCCAGCAGTTCCCCCGGGACTAGCGGGTTAATCTACGAGCAGTACTTC. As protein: CASSSPGTSGLIYEQYF.

CDR3 sequence (DNA): TGCGCCAGCAGCTCTGGACTAGCGGGAGCACGTGAGCAGTTCTTC. It translates to CASSSGLAGAREQFF. The gene calls are TRBV5-1 and TRBJ2-1; 13 bases are a match to TRBD2. J gave up 9 bases and V 3 bases, and 6 bases lay outside the gene matches. The CDR3 covers 15 residues. CDR1 is SGHRS and CDR2 is YFSETQ in the germline V gene.

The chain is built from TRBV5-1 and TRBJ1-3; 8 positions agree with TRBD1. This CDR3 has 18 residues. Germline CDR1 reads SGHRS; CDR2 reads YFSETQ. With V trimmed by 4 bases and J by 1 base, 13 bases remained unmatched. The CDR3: CASSPYSSQGASGNTIYF. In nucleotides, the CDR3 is TGCGCCAGCAGCCCCTATTCAAGCCAGGGGGCATCTGGAAACACCATATATTTT.

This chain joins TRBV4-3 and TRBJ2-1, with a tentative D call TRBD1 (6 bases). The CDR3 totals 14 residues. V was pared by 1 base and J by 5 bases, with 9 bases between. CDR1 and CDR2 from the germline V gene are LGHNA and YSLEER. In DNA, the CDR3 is TGCGCCAGCAGCCAAGGGACAGCCGACAATGAGCAGTTCTTC. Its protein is CASSQGTADNEQFF.